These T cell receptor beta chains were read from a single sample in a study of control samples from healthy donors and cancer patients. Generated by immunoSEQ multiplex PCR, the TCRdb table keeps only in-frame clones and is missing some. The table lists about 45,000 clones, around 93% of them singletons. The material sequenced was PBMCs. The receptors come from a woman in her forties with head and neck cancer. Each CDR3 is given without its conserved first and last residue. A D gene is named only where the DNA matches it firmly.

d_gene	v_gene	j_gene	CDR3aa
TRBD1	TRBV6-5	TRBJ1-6	ASNGGQFGSPLH
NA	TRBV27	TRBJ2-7	ASSLPGDYYEQY
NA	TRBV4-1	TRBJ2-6	ASSQVRLGVFSGANVLT
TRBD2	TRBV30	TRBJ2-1	AWSLAGGRKQF
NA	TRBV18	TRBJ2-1	ASSKGGSSSYNEQF
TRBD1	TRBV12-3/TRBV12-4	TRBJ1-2	ASTQTGLYGYT
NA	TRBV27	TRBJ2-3	ASSLSGGRPDTQY
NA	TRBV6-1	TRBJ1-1	ASSEVYSEINTEAF
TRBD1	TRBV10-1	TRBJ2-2	ASSLTGVRYTGELF
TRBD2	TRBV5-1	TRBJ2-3	ASSLGLAGGPSTDTQY
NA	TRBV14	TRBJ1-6	ASSQGGGLNSPLH
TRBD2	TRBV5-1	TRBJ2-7	ASSLARLAGGADEQY
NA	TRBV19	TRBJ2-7	ASSISRGPGEQY
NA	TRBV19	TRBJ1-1	ASSILVRRQGGTEAF
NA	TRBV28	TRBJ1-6	ASSLSPRTSSYNSPLH
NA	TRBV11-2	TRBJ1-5	ASSSTGNSNQPQH
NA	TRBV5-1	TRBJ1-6	ASSFGEQGSPLH
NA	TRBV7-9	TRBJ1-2	ASSLQFDYGYT
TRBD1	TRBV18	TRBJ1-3	ASSPGQGAGNTIY
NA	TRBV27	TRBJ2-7	ASSFLDEQY
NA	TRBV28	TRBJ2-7	ASRPTSYEQY
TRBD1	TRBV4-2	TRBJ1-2	ASSHPGGDSYYGYT
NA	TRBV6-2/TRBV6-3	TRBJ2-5	ASSYPETQY
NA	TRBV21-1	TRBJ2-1	ASYNEQF
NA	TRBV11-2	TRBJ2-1	ASSLGWRGTRRSYNEQF
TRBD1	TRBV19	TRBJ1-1	ASIPQGAITEAF
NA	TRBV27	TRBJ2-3	ASSFSGRTDTQY
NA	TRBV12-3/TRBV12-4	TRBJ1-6	ASQERYNSPLH
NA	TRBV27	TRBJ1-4	ASQAGFVQGKLF
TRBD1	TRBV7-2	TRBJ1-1	ASSLDGTANTEAF
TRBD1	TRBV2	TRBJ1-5	ASSRTPGQLNQPQH
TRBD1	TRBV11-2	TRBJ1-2	ASRPTGGRYGYT
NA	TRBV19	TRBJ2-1	ASSIQGSTLYNEQF
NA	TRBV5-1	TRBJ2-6	ASSLEWNSGANVLT
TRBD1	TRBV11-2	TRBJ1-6	ASASNDRVNSPLH
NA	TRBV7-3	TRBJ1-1	ASSFSVNTEAF
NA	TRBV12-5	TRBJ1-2	ASGSPATSYGYT
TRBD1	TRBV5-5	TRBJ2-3	ASSLQGWGDTQY
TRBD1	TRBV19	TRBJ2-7	ASSPGQGAYEQY
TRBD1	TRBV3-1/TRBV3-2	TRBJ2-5	ASSQFNRGEETQY
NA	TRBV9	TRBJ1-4	ASSVDPMAKLF
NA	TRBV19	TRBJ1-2	ASSIGGNFGYT
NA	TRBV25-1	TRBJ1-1	ASSERAGRYRAF
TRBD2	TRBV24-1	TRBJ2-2	ATSQGGGDANTGELF
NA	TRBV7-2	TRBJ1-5	ASSLVGGSNQPQH
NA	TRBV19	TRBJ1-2	ASSMAYYGYT
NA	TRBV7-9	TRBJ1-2	ASSLGAYGYT
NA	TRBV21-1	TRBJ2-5	ASSKGRSYGKMETQY
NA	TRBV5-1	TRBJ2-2	ASSLVGDGELF
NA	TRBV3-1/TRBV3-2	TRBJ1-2	ASSRQINYGYT
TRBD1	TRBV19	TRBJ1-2	ASSRDRGLGYT
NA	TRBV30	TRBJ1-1	AWSKRTGNTEAF
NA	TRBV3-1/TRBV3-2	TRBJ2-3	ASSQETLVQY
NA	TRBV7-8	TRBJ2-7	ASSLAAAGSYEQY
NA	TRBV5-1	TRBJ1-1	ASSLEQDEAF
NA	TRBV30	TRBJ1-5	AWSPGSNQPQH
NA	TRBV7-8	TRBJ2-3	ASSSLPFGRSDTQY
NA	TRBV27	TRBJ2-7	ASSPSNRDYEQY